The next 8 T cell receptor beta chains were all read from a single sample in a study of blood T cell repertoires in COVID-19. Data came from immunoSEQ multiplex PCR; TCRdb stores just in-frame clones and leaves some out. The sample records around 160,000 clones, around 89% being singletons. Sequencing was performed on peripheral blood. The receptors were gathered from a man aged 18 to 30 with COVID-19, enrolled during active disease.

This clone was counted once. The V and J genes are TRBV4-1 and TRBJ2-1; TRBD2 matches 9 bases. This CDR3 comprises 17 residues. Germline V gives CDR1 MGHRA, CDR2 YSYEKL. Unmatched junction bases numbered 10, after V lost 3 bases and J lost 4 bases. Written as DNA, the CDR3 is TGCGCCAGCAGCCATAGATCAGGACTAGCGACTTACAATGAGCAGTTCTTC. It codes for CASSHRSGLATYNEQFF.

The rearrangement uses TRBV7-2 and TRBJ2-7; TRBD2 matches at 11 bases. Per germline, CDR1 SGHTA and CDR2 FQGNSA. CDR3 length equals 16 residues. The junction had 9 bases not matched to a gene; V was cut back by 2 bases and J by 6 bases. The CDR3 DNA follows: TGTGCCAGCAGCTTATATACTAGCGGGAGTATGGGCGAGCAGTACTTC. Its protein is CASSLYTSGSMGEQYF.

The V and J genes are TRBV5-1 and TRBJ2-3; D remains unclear. With 3 bases removed from V and 1 base from J, the gap between germline ends came to 6 bases. The CDR3 runs to 13 residues. Germline CDR1 SGHRS, CDR2 YFSETQ. CDR3 nucleotides: TGCGCCAGCAGCTCCGAGGGCACAGATACGCAGTATTTT. Translating it yields CASSSEGTDTQYF.

The chain couples TRBV7-2 to TRBJ2-7, with D possibly matching TRBD2 (6 bases). CDR3 length: 15 residues. V dropped 5 bases and J dropped 4 bases, with 18 bases sitting between them. CDR1 is SGHTA, CDR2 FQGNSA, per germline. The CDR3 here is CASSPNGGAQYEQYF. CDR3 DNA sequence: TGTGCCAGCAGCCCTAACGGCGGGGCGCAGTACGAGCAGTACTTC.

This chain joins TRBV28 and TRBJ2-1; 13 bases fit TRBD2. Germline CDR1 is MDHEN and CDR2 is SYDVKM. The CDR3 spans 14 residues. V lost 8 bases to trimming and J lost 9 bases; unmatched junction nucleotides: 7. CDR3 nucleotide sequence: TGTGCCAGCCTTGGGACTAGCGGGATAAGTGAGCAGTTCTTC. Residues: CASLGTSGISEQFF.

This clone has just a few counts. The J gene is TRBJ2-7, the V gene TRBV27; TRBD2 is a possible D gene (6 bases). This CDR3 has 14 amino acids. Germline V gives CDR1 MNHEY, CDR2 SMNVEV (reference sequence). V lost 8 bases and J lost 5, with 19 bases in between. The CDR3 sequence is CASSSRGVFHEQYF. The CDR3 region has the DNA TGTGCCAGCTCTTCACGCGGGGTTTTCCACGAGCAGTACTTC.

This clone was observed a handful of times. CDR3 DNA sequence: TGTGCCAGCAGCTTAGAGGGGATCTATGGCTACACCTTC. It is translated as CASSLEGIYGYTF. The rearrangement joins TRBV7-9 to TRBJ1-2, with D tentatively TRBD1 (5 bases). This CDR3 is 13 amino acids long. Germline CDR1 is SEHNR and CDR2 is FQNEAQ (reference sequence). The V end was cut by 1 base, the J end by 4 bases, with 7 bases between.

The chain carries TRBV4-1 and TRBJ2-7, with 7 positions matching TRBD1. V was clipped by 1 base and J by 2 bases; unmatched bases: 2. CDR1 is MGHRA, CDR2 YSYEKL, per germline. This CDR3 is built from 14 residues. CDR3 protein: CASSQGDSPYEQYF. The CDR3 coding sequence is TGCGCCAGCAGCCAAGGGGACAGTCCCTACGAGCAGTACTTC.